Listed below are T cell receptor beta chains from one sample, sequenced in a study of CD8 T cells in ankylosing spondylitis. MiXCR, run by TCRdb on the 5' RACE reads, gives a single entry per CDR3 protein. The sample has about 340,000 distinct CDR3 sequences, about 20% seen once; the top ten hold around 14%. The sample consisted of blood, either unsorted or a sorted T cell fraction (not recorded which). These receptors were collected from a male donor with ankylosing spondylitis or in good health (not recorded which). Both conserved end residues are part of each CDR3. The order of the fields is J gene, clone size, D gene, V gene, CDR3 protein, CDR3 DNA. A D gene is named only where the DNA matches it firmly. Clone size appears in some rows only: once, few, many, or a class for an expanded clone.

j_gene: TRBJ2-1; abundance: once; d_gene: TRBD1; v_gene: TRBV7-9; CDR3aa: CATLLRGSPTYNEQFF; CDR3nt: TGTGCCACCCTACTCAGGGGGTCGCCTACCTACAATGAGCAGTTCTTC
j_gene: TRBJ2-5; abundance: .; d_gene: TRBD2; v_gene: TRBV3-1; CDR3aa: CASSLLLTSGGAETQYF; CDR3nt: TGTGCCAGCAGCCTCCTCCTGACTAGCGGGGGGGCAGAGACCCAGTACTTC
j_gene: TRBJ2-1; abundance: few; d_gene: TRBD1; v_gene: TRBV12-3/TRBV12-4; CDR3aa: CASSPRDRLYDEQFF; CDR3nt: TGTGCCAGCAGTCCAAGGGACAGGTTATACGATGAGCAGTTCTTC
j_gene: TRBJ1-4; abundance: .; d_gene: .; v_gene: TRBV6-6; CDR3aa: CASNWGGGEKLFF; CDR3nt: TGTGCCAGCAACTGGGGGGGAGGTGAAAAACTGTTTTTT
j_gene: TRBJ2-1; abundance: .; d_gene: .; v_gene: TRBV20-1; CDR3aa: CSARVLLDEQFF; CDR3nt: TGCAGTGCTAGAGTACTCTTAGATGAGCAGTTCTTC
j_gene: TRBJ1-5; abundance: few; d_gene: TRBD1; v_gene: TRBV10-3; CDR3aa: CASRQGSGNQPQHF; CDR3nt: TGTGCCAGTAGACAGGGCTCGGGCAATCAGCCCCAGCATTTT
j_gene: TRBJ2-1; abundance: .; d_gene: TRBD2; v_gene: TRBV10-3; CDR3aa: CAISETSGLTYNEQFF; CDR3nt: TGTGCCATCAGTGAGACTAGCGGACTTACCTACAATGAGCAGTTCTTC
j_gene: TRBJ2-5; abundance: .; d_gene: .; v_gene: TRBV4-1; CDR3aa: CASSQDRGITTQYF; CDR3nt: TGCGCCAGCAGCCAAGATAGGGGGATAACGACCCAGTACTTC
j_gene: TRBJ2-1; abundance: few; d_gene: .; v_gene: TRBV19; CDR3aa: CASSLGSVFEQFF; CDR3nt: TGTGCCAGTAGCCTCGGGAGCGTGTTTGAGCAGTTCTTC
j_gene: TRBJ2-2; abundance: .; d_gene: TRBD1; v_gene: TRBV12-3/TRBV12-4; CDR3aa: CASSSWGQRNTGELFF; CDR3nt: TGTGCCAGCAGTTCATGGGGACAGAGGAACACCGGGGAGCTGTTTTTT
j_gene: TRBJ2-3; abundance: .; d_gene: TRBD2; v_gene: TRBV4-1; CDR3aa: CASRPVTSGVGDTQYF; CDR3nt: TGCGCCAGCAGGCCTGTAACTAGCGGGGTGGGAGATACGCAGTATTTT
j_gene: TRBJ2-1; abundance: few; d_gene: TRBD2; v_gene: TRBV4-2; CDR3aa: CASSQGSGGATNEQFF; CDR3nt: TGTGCCAGCAGCCAAGGAAGCGGGGGGGCAACCAATGAGCAGTTCTTC
j_gene: TRBJ2-1; abundance: many; d_gene: .; v_gene: TRBV9; CDR3aa: CASSAPRDTYNEQFF; CDR3nt: TGTGCCAGCAGCGCCCCCCGGGACACCTACAATGAGCAGTTCTTC
j_gene: TRBJ2-1; abundance: .; d_gene: .; v_gene: TRBV2; CDR3aa: CARPREDTGDEQFF; CDR3nt: TGTGCCAGACCCCGAGAAGACACGGGTGATGAGCAGTTCTTC
j_gene: TRBJ2-3; abundance: few; d_gene: TRBD2; v_gene: TRBV5-1; CDR3aa: CASSPAGGTDTQYF; CDR3nt: TGTGCCAGCTCACCAGCGGGGGGCACAGATACGCAGTATTTT
j_gene: TRBJ2-3; abundance: few; d_gene: .; v_gene: TRBV29-1; CDR3aa: CSVGEPRGTDTQYF; CDR3nt: TGCAGCGTGGGCGAGCCCAGAGGCACAGATACGCAGTATTTT
j_gene: TRBJ1-1; abundance: .; d_gene: .; v_gene: TRBV20-1; CDR3aa: CSAYPMGHPNTEAFF; CDR3nt: TGCAGTGCTTACCCCATGGGACACCCGAACACTGAAGCTTTCTTT
j_gene: TRBJ2-3; abundance: .; d_gene: TRBD2; v_gene: TRBV7-9; CDR3aa: CASSPGLAGAADTQYF; CDR3nt: TGTGCCAGCAGCCCCGGACTAGCGGGGGCAGCAGATACGCAGTATTTT
j_gene: TRBJ2-7; abundance: .; d_gene: .; v_gene: TRBV27; CDR3aa: CASRPGGTPHYEQYF; CDR3nt: TGTGCCAGCCGACCGGGGGGCACCCCACACTACGAGCAGTACTTC
j_gene: TRBJ1-2; abundance: few; d_gene: .; v_gene: TRBV12-3/TRBV12-4; CDR3aa: CASSLVIPQLYGYTF; CDR3nt: TGTGCCAGCAGTTTAGTGATTCCCCAACTCTATGGCTACACCTTC
j_gene: TRBJ2-1; abundance: few; d_gene: TRBD2; v_gene: TRBV6-2/TRBV6-3; CDR3aa: CASSYRGLAGGSGSYNEQFF; CDR3nt: TGTGCCAGCAGTTACCGTGGACTAGCGGGGGGGTCCGGTTCCTACAATGAGCAGTTCTTC
j_gene: TRBJ2-1; abundance: .; d_gene: .; v_gene: TRBV13; CDR3aa: CASRPTTVLYNGQFF; CDR3nt: TGTGCCAGCAGACCTACCACTGTCCTGTACAATGGGCAGTTCTTC
j_gene: TRBJ2-1; abundance: .; d_gene: .; v_gene: TRBV12-3/TRBV12-4; CDR3aa: CASSETTDYNEQFF; CDR3nt: TGTGCCAGCAGTGAGACTACAGACTACAATGAGCAGTTCTTC
j_gene: TRBJ2-7; abundance: few; d_gene: .; v_gene: TRBV20-1; CDR3aa: CSARDGSGRYEQYF; CDR3nt: TGCAGTGCTAGAGATGGGTCAGGGCGCTACGAGCAGTACTTC
j_gene: TRBJ2-7; abundance: .; d_gene: TRBD2; v_gene: TRBV4-1; CDR3aa: CASSPRGGSGGPAAVQYF; CDR3nt: TGCGCCAGCAGCCCCAGGGGGGGTAGCGGGGGGCCCGCCGCTGTGCAGTACTTC
j_gene: TRBJ2-7; abundance: .; d_gene: TRBD1; v_gene: TRBV5-5; CDR3aa: CASSRPGQGVEQYF; CDR3nt: TGTGCCAGCAGCAGACCGGGACAGGGTGTCGAGCAGTACTTC
j_gene: TRBJ2-7; abundance: few; d_gene: .; v_gene: TRBV7-9; CDR3aa: CASSFQSAPYEQYF; CDR3nt: TGTGCCAGCAGCTTTCAATCAGCCCCCTACGAGCAGTACTTC
j_gene: TRBJ2-1; abundance: .; d_gene: .; v_gene: TRBV11-2; CDR3aa: CASSFEDNEQFF; CDR3nt: TGTGCCAGCAGCTTCGAAGATAATGAGCAGTTCTTC
j_gene: TRBJ1-1; abundance: few; d_gene: TRBD1; v_gene: TRBV29-1; CDR3aa: CSVDGTEPEAFF; CDR3nt: TGCAGCGTTGATGGGACAGAGCCTGAAGCTTTCTTT
j_gene: TRBJ2-1; abundance: few; d_gene: .; v_gene: TRBV6-1; CDR3aa: CASTPGGHNEQFF; CDR3nt: TGTGCCAGCACCCCGGGGGGCCACAATGAGCAGTTCTTC
j_gene: TRBJ1-1; abundance: many; d_gene: .; v_gene: TRBV7-9; CDR3aa: CASSPTGNTEAFF; CDR3nt: TGTGCCAGCAGCCCCACAGGGAACACTGAAGCTTTCTTT